A single sample gave rise to the 26 T cell receptor beta chains below, sequenced in a study of chemoradiotherapy in HPV16-positive cancers. Here immunoSEQ multiplex PCR was the method, and the copy in TCRdb shows in-frame clones only, minus some. This table has about 68,000 clones, around nine tenths appearing once. Sample: blood, taken from a patient who underwent chemoradiotherapy. The source is a human donor with HPV-associated anogenital cancer.

The chain joins TRBV27 to TRBJ1-6, with TRBD1 matching 7 bases. Germline CDR1 and CDR2: MNHEY and SMNVEV (reference sequence). The CDR3 extends over 16 amino acids. The ends lost 8 bases at V and 0 bases at J; junction bases unmatched: 7. For the CDR3, the DNA is TGTGCCAGCGGGGGACAGAGAGGCTCCTATAATTCACCCCTCCACTTT. Its protein product is CASGGQRGSYNSPLHF.

The rearrangement links TRBV6-4 to TRBJ1-5, with D uncertain. The V end lost 6 bases, the J end lost 5 bases, and 11 bases lay between the germline ends. This CDR3 spans 13 amino acids. CDR1 and CDR2 (germline): MRHNA, SNTAGT. The CDR3 reads CASSLGRDQPQHF. Written as DNA, the CDR3 is TGTGCCAGCAGCCTGGGTAGGGATCAGCCCCAGCATTTT.

This chain links TRBV2 with TRBJ2-1; no definite D call. Looked up from germline, CDR1 is SNHLY and CDR2 is FYNNEI. This CDR3 has 12 residues. Trimming took off 7 bases at V and 10 bases at J, with 14 bases between the two ends. The CDR3 loop reads CASKGTRGEQFF. CDR3 nucleotides: TGTGCCAGCAAAGGTACTCGCGGCGAGCAGTTCTTC.

This clone was detected only once. The chain is built from TRBV9 and TRBJ2-5; 7 bases agree with TRBD2. This CDR3 is 16 amino acids long. V was pared by 0 bases and J by 2 bases, with 7 bases of the junction left unmatched. Germline CDR1 reads SGDLS; CDR2 reads YYNGEE. The CDR3 here is CASSVEPPSGQETQYF. CDR3 coding DNA: TGTGCCAGCAGCGTAGAGCCTCCTAGCGGACAAGAGACCCAGTACTTC.

This chain uses TRBV28 with TRBJ2-1; 7 bases align to TRBD2. V was clipped by 1 base and J by 0 bases; unmatched bases: 3. The CDR3 contains 16 residues. The germline CDR1 and CDR2 sequences are MDHEN and SYDVKM. Written as DNA, the CDR3 is TGTGCCAGCAGTTTATACGGGGGGAGCTCCTACAATGAGCAGTTCTTC. Its protein is CASSLYGGSSYNEQFF.

This chain's CDR3 is CASSLGAPLPESGNTIYF. The CDR3 DNA reads as TGTGCCAGCAGCTTAGGGGCCCCACTACCCGAATCTGGAAACACCATATATTTT. V and J are TRBV7-9 and TRBJ1-3; D gene ambiguous. CDR1 is SEHNR, CDR2 FQNEAQ, per germline (reference sequence). This CDR3 contains 18 residues. V shed 1 base and J shed 1 base, with 17 bases lying between them.

The rearrangement links TRBV6-1 to TRBJ2-3; D unresolved. Germline assignment: CDR1 MNHNS and CDR2 SASEGT. V was pared by 2 bases and J by 5 bases, with 5 bases between. CDR3 length: 12 amino acids. CDR3 DNA sequence: TGTGCCAGCAGTGAAACCCGAGATACGCAGTATTTT. This codes for CASSETRDTQYF.

This clone was seen only once. V and J are TRBV15 and TRBJ2-3, with D hard to call. This CDR3 has 14 amino acids. Trimming stripped 4 bases from V and 0 bases from J, with 8 bases between. Germline V gene data show CDR1 as LNHNV and CDR2 as YYDKDF (reference sequence). The CDR3 DNA sequence: TGTGCCACCAGCAAGGATCCTAGCACAGATACGCAGTATTTT. Protein: CATSKDPSTDTQYF.

V usage is TRBV15 and J usage is TRBJ2-3, with TRBD2 matching over 9 bases. This CDR3 contains 16 residues. Germline V gene lookup returns CDR1 LNHNV and CDR2 YYDKDF (reference sequence). Germline trimming cut 1 base from V and 6 bases from J; bases unmatched to any gene: 8. CDR3 nucleotide sequence: TGTGCCACCAGCAGAGTTGTTGCGGGAGGGCCGGATACGCAGTATTTT. It is translated as CATSRVVAGGPDTQYF.

The DNA for the CDR3 is TGTGCCAGCAGTTTGCAAGGGTCCTACGAGCAGTACTTC. It yields the protein CASSLQGSYEQYF. The chain uses TRBV27 and TRBJ2-7; no clear D. The CDR3 contains 13 residues. Trimming left V 3 bases short and J 1 base short, with 7 bases between. Germline CDR1 and CDR2: MNHEY and SMNVEV (reference sequence).

This chain links TRBV5-6 with TRBJ1-1; D remains ambiguous. Germline lookup yields CDR1 SGHDT and CDR2 YYEEEE. V lost 0 bases and J lost 3, with 9 bases in between. The CDR3 sequence is 14 residues long. The CDR3 loop reads CASSLAREDTEAFF. The CDR3 DNA follows: TGTGCCAGCAGCTTGGCCCGGGAGGACACTGAAGCTTTCTTT.

This chain uses TRBV5-1 with TRBJ2-1; 8 bases map to TRBD2. CDR1 is SGHRS, CDR2 YFSETQ, per germline. The V gene end was trimmed by 0 bases and the J gene end by 8 bases; junction bases not matched to a gene: 7. The CDR3 has 15 residues. The CDR3 region has the DNA TGCGCCAGCAGCTTGGACAGCGGGAGTTTCGATGAGCAGTTCTTC. It codes for CASSLDSGSFDEQFF.

The J gene is TRBJ1-2, the V gene TRBV28; the match to TRBD1 covers 7 bases. CDR3 size: 14 residues. Looked up from germline, CDR1 is MDHEN and CDR2 is SYDVKM. V shed 2 bases, J shed 4 bases, and the junction held 4 bases outside the gene matches. The CDR3 is CASSLGGQIYGYTF. The DNA for the CDR3 is TGTGCCAGCAGTTTAGGGGGACAGATCTATGGCTACACCTTC.

The rearrangement uses TRBV5-1 and TRBJ2-7; 9 bases are a match to TRBD2. CDR1 is SGHRS and CDR2 is YFSETQ in the germline V gene. CDR3 length: 15 residues. V gave up 0 bases and J gave up 2 bases; unmatched junction bases: 3. The CDR3 nucleotides are TGCGCCAGCAGCTTGGGTAGCGGGGGTGCCTACGAGCAGTACTTC. Protein sequence: CASSLGSGGAYEQYF.

The sample holds one count of this clone. The V and J genes are TRBV6-5 and TRBJ1-4; D gene ambiguous. Germline-derived CDR1 and CDR2 are MNHEY and SVGAGI. CDR3 length: 15 amino acids. Trimming shortened V by 0 bases and J by 5 bases, and 10 bases separated the two germline ends. The CDR3 coding sequence is TGTGCCAGCAGTTACTCGGGCAGAGGAAATGAAAAACTGTTTTTT. Translated: CASSYSGRGNEKLFF.

This clone appeared a few times. V usage is TRBV5-1 and J usage is TRBJ1-4, with D tentatively TRBD1 (5 bases). The CDR3 has 15 amino acids. Germline CDR1 SGHRS, CDR2 YFSETQ. Trimming took 1 base from V and 2 from J, leaving 9 bases between them. The CDR3 DNA sequence: TGCGCCAGCAGCTTGCAGGGAACGACTAATGAAAAACTGTTTTTT. Translating it yields CASSLQGTTNEKLFF.

The rearrangement uses TRBV19 and TRBJ2-7; D might be TRBD1 (6 bases). CDR1 LNHDA and CDR2 SQIVND come from the germline V gene (reference sequence). The CDR3 totals 13 residues. V lost 4 bases, J lost 2 bases, and 9 bases lay in between. The DNA of the CDR3 is TGTGCCAGTAGTAAAGCAGGGGCCTACGAGCAGTACTTC. Its protein product is CASSKAGAYEQYF.

The chain recombines TRBV7-9 with TRBJ2-2; D is possibly TRBD1 (6 bases). CDR1 and CDR2 (germline): SEHNR, FQNEAQ (reference sequence). Trimming removed 0 bases from V and 0 bases from J, with 14 bases in between. This CDR3 has 18 residues. The CDR3 spells CASSLAGGREPNTGELFF. The CDR3 DNA sequence: TGTGCCAGCAGCTTAGCAGGGGGTAGGGAACCGAACACCGGGGAGCTGTTTTTT.

The chain links TRBV5-6 to TRBJ1-1; D is uncertain. Per the germline V gene, CDR1 is SGHDT and CDR2 is YYEEEE. The CDR3 loop spans 15 amino acids. V was pared by 4 bases and J by 3 bases, with 16 bases between. Written as DNA, the CDR3 is TGTGCCAGCAGCCGCCGGGAAGCCGGGGACACTGAAGCTTTCTTT. Amino acid sequence: CASSRREAGDTEAFF. The full variable domain, with the rest looked up from reference TRBV5-6 and TRBJ1-1, is DAGVTQSPTHLIKTRGQQVTLRCSPKSGHDTVSWYQQALGQGPQFIFQYYEEEERQRGNFPDRFSGHQFPNYSSELNVNALLLGDSALYLCASSRREAGDTEAFFGQGTRLTVV.

In nucleotides, the CDR3 is TGTGCCAGCAGCCGAATATGGGGCACTGAAGCTTTCTTT. Translating it yields CASSRIWGTEAFF. The V gene is TRBV11-2, the J gene TRBJ1-1; D is undetermined. Germline CDR1 reads SGHAT; CDR2 reads FQNNGV. The V gene lost 5 bases and the J gene lost 4 bases, with 11 bases spanning the gap. The CDR3 contains 13 residues.

The gene calls are TRBV28 and TRBJ2-2, with D possibly TRBD2 on 5 matching bases. CDR1 and CDR2 (germline): MDHEN, SYDVKM. CDR3 length equals 14 residues. V was clipped by 6 bases and J by 1 base, with 9 bases between them. As DNA, the CDR3 is TGTGCCAGCAGAACTAGATGGAACACCGGGGAGCTGTTTTTT. It codes for CASRTRWNTGELFF.

The chain uses TRBV6-6 and TRBJ2-5; 15 bases are a match to TRBD2. The V and J ends lost 4 bases and 2 bases, in that order; junction bases with no gene match: 2. This CDR3 spans 16 amino acids. CDR1 is MNHNY, CDR2 SVGAGI, per germline (reference sequence). Here the CDR3 reads CASSWGLAGGQETQYF. The DNA of the CDR3 is TGTGCCAGCAGTTGGGGACTAGCGGGGGGACAAGAGACCCAGTACTTC.

This clone was seen only a few times. The rearrangement joins TRBV7-6 to TRBJ2-5; D gene unclear. The CDR3 sequence is 11 residues long. V was shortened by 4 bases and J by 2 bases, with 2 bases between the two germline ends. Germline lookup yields CDR1 SGHVS and CDR2 FNYEAQ. The CDR3 coding sequence is TGTGCCAGCAGCTCGCAAGAGACCCAGTACTTC. This translates into CASSSQETQYF.

The V and J genes are TRBV5-1 and TRBJ1-3, with TRBD1 as a possible D gene (6 bases). The CDR3 runs to 15 residues. Trimming shortened V by 1 base and J by 1 base, and 9 bases separated the two germline ends. Germline V gene sequence: CDR1 SGHRS, CDR2 YFSETQ. DNA for the CDR3: TGCGCCAGCAGCTTGCTACAGGGATCTGGAAACACCATATATTTT. Amino acids: CASSLLQGSGNTIYF. Full variable domain (rest looked up from reference TRBV5-1 and TRBJ1-3): KAGVTQTPRYLIKTRGQQVTLSCSPISGHRSVSWYQQTPGQGLQFLFEYFSETQRNKGNFPGRFSGRQFSNSRSEMNVSTLELGDSALYLCASSLLQGSGNTIYFGEGSWLTVV.

The rearrangement joins TRBV29-1 to TRBJ1-3, with D tentatively TRBD1 (6 bases). Germline values: CDR1 SQVTM, CDR2 ANQGSEA. The CDR3 totals 14 residues. With 3 bases removed from V and 5 bases from J, the gap between germline ends came to 14 bases. The CDR3 here is CSVEDSLSRNTIYF. The CDR3 DNA is TGCAGCGTTGAGGACAGTCTTTCCAGAAACACCATATATTTT. Filled out from reference TRBV29-1 and TRBJ1-3, the complete variable domain reads SAVISQKPSRDICQRGTSLTIQCQVDSQVTMMFWYRQQPGQSLTLIATANQGSEATYESGFVIDKFPISRPNLTFSTLTVSNMSPEDSSIYLCSVEDSLSRNTIYFGEGSWLTVV.

Only a few counts were recorded for this clone. The J gene is TRBJ2-1, the V gene TRBV29-1, with 7 bases fitting TRBD2. The CDR3 consists of 15 residues. The germline V gene has CDR1 SQVTM and CDR2 ANQGSEA. V dropped 3 bases and J dropped 2; count of bases not matched to a gene: 7. Here the CDR3 reads CSVDRREMPYNEQFF. CDR3 nucleotide sequence: TGCAGCGTTGACAGGCGGGAGATGCCCTACAATGAGCAGTTCTTC.